The 6 T cell receptor beta chains below all came from one sample that was sequenced in a study of T cells in Graves' hyperthyroidism and ophthalmopathy. Regions amplified from RNA transcripts were the TCR beta CDR3 regions. First-round RT-PCR targeting the TCR CDR3 was performed with the HTBI primer set. TCRdb called the multiplex PCR reads again in MiXCR, with one record for every CDR3 protein. The repertoire holds 150,000 to 200,000 distinct CDR3 sequences, with about a sixth as singletons. Material: blood. These receptors were obtained from a woman between 45 and 60 years old with Graves' hyperthyroidism.

In this sample, this clonotype turned up many times. The chain is built from TRBV29-1 and TRBJ1-1; D ambiguous. Trimming shortened V by 2 bases and J by 10 bases, and 11 bases separated the two germline ends. Per germline, CDR1 SQVTM and CDR2 ANQGSEA. This CDR3 is built from 11 residues. As DNA, the CDR3 is TGCAGCGTTGAACTCAACTCTGGAGCTTTCTTT. Translation gives CSVELNSGAFF.

The V and J genes are TRBV15 and TRBJ2-3; no reliable D call. The germline V gene encodes CDR1 LNHNV and CDR2 YYDKDF (reference sequence). V gave up 3 bases and J gave up 2 bases, with 3 bases separating them. There are 12 residues in the CDR3. The CDR3 is CATSSITDTQYF. The DNA of the CDR3 is TGTGCCACCAGCAGCATCACAGATACGCAGTATTTT.

The sample holds a few counts of this clonotype. V and J are TRBV20-1 and TRBJ2-7, with D possibly matching TRBD2 (7 bases). Germline CDR1 DFQATT, CDR2 SNEGSKA (reference sequence). This CDR3 contains 15 residues. V gave up 0 bases and J gave up 4 bases, with 16 bases separating them. The CDR3 loop reads CSARDLEGGPYEQYF. CDR3 sequence (DNA): TGCAGTGCTAGAGATCTTGAGGGGGGGCCGTACGAGCAGTACTTC.

The chain couples TRBV13 to TRBJ1-3, with TRBD1 as a possible D gene (6 bases). Trimming cost V 3 bases and J 0 bases, with 15 bases left between them. This CDR3 is 17 amino acids long. CDR1 PRHDT and CDR2 FYEKMQ come from the germline V gene (reference sequence). Here the CDR3 DNA reads TGTGCCAGCAGCTTGAAGGACAGCCGTTTCTCTGGAAACACCATATATTTT. Its translation: CASSLKDSRFSGNTIYF.

This clonotype showed up many times. The chain carries TRBV9 and TRBJ2-5; D assignment may be TRBD1 or TRBD2 (7 bases each). V dropped 4 bases and J dropped 2 bases, with 12 bases sitting between them. This CDR3 has 14 amino acids. Germline V gene lookup returns CDR1 SGDLS and CDR2 YYNGEE. CDR3 amino acids: CASSTRGGQETQYF. The CDR3 DNA reads as TGTGCCAGCAGCACCAGGGGGGGGCAAGAGACCCAGTACTTC.

This clonotype was detected only a few times. For the CDR3, the DNA is TGTGCCAGCAGCCACAGGGGGATGACTGAAGCTTTCTTT. Translated, it gives CASSHRGMTEAFF. The rearrangement links TRBV5-4 to TRBJ1-1, with TRBD1 matching 8 bases. The length of the CDR3 is 13 residues. Germline V lookup: CDR1 SGHNT, CDR2 YYREEE (reference sequence). Germline trimming cut 4 bases from V and 5 bases from J; bases unmatched to any gene: 4.